A single sample gave rise to the 10 T cell receptor beta chains below, sequenced in a study of T-cell memory formation after mild COVID-19 (dated by TCRdb to the early 2020s). The library was obtained by 5' RACE. The listed sequencing device is Illumina NovaSeq 6000. The public reads were reprocessed in TCRdb via fastp at Q25 and MiXCR, keeping in-frame beta chains. Entries that share a CDR3 protein sequence are merged under the most common genes and DNA. The sample table shows some 330,000 distinct CDR3 sequences, and about 21% are seen once. The top ten clonotypes cover around 12% of the sample. The sample taken for sequencing was PBMCs or a T cell subset sorted from them (not recorded which). These receptor sequences come from an adult woman who had mild COVID-19 (a few samples of this study predate the infection). The sample titles of this study are shuffled in the database, so cell type and time point are left out; the donor was told from shared clones.

This rearrangement joins TRBV5-1 to TRBJ1-2; a possible D gene is TRBD1 (6 bases). The V gene's germline CDR1 is SGHRS and CDR2 YFSETQ. The CDR3 runs to 14 residues. V was pared by 0 bases and J by 5 bases, with 11 bases between. CDR3 amino acids: CASSLATGLYGYTF. The CDR3 nucleotides read TGCGCCAGCAGCTTGGCAACAGGGCTTTATGGCTACACCTTC.

At least ten counts were recorded for this clonotype. The chain joins TRBV27 to TRBJ1-2; 8 bases fit TRBD1. The V gene end was trimmed by 5 bases and the J gene end by 13 bases; junction bases not matched to a gene: 12. The CDR3 length is 13 residues. Germline values: CDR1 MNHEY, CDR2 SMNVEV (reference sequence). The CDR3 is CASSPRTGTVGTF. The DNA of the CDR3 is TGTGCCAGCAGTCCCAGGACAGGGACCGTAGGCACCTTC.

V gene TRBV20-1 combines with J gene TRBJ1-5; possibly TRBD1 for D (5 bases). The germline V gene encodes CDR1 DFQATT and CDR2 SNEGSKA (reference sequence). V lost 6 bases to trimming and J lost 3 bases, with 18 bases between them. This CDR3 has 15 residues. CDR3 bases: TGCAGTGCCTTGGAAGGAGGGGTTTCCAATCAGCCCCAGCATTTT. Translation: CSALEGGVSNQPQHF.

The rearrangement links TRBV24-1 to TRBJ1-1; D remains unclear. The V end lost 8 bases, the J end lost 0 bases, and 15 bases lay between the germline ends. CDR1 and CDR2 from the germline V gene are KGHDR and SFDVKD. The CDR3 covers 15 residues. The CDR3 sequence is CATTYHRRMNTEAFF. The CDR3 DNA reads TGTGCCACCACCTACCACAGACGCATGAACACTGAAGCTTTCTTT.

This clonotype was picked up a small number of times. The chain joins TRBV15 to TRBJ2-7; 11 nucleotides agree with TRBD1. This CDR3 has 16 amino acids. Germline lookup yields CDR1 LNHNV and CDR2 YYDKDF (reference sequence). V lost 0 bases, J lost 3 bases, and 4 bases stayed unmatched. The CDR3 region is CATSRDRTGGHYEQYF. DNA of the CDR3: TGTGCCACCAGCAGAGATAGGACAGGGGGCCACTACGAGCAGTACTTC.

This chain links TRBV5-1 with TRBJ1-2; 8 bases match TRBD1. There are 14 residues in the CDR3. Unmatched junction bases numbered 2, after V lost 4 bases and J lost 0 bases. Germline CDR1 and CDR2: SGHRS and YFSETQ. CDR3 nucleotide sequence: TGCGCCAGCAGCGCGGGACAGGCTAACTATGGCTACACCTTC. Its protein is CASSAGQANYGYTF.

Many counts were recorded for this clonotype. J is TRBJ1-5 and V is TRBV7-3; D gene uncertain. Germline V gene sequence: CDR1 SGHTA, CDR2 FQGTGA. The CDR3 is 12 residues long. With 5 bases removed from V and 3 bases from J, the gap between germline ends came to 5 bases. Here the CDR3 DNA reads TGTGCCAGCAGCCCCTACAATCAGCCCCAGCATTTT. As protein: CASSPYNQPQHF.

This clonotype occurred a few times. The chain links TRBV10-3 to TRBJ1-2; no clear D gene. Germline CDR1 reads ENHRY; CDR2 reads SYGVKD. The CDR3 runs 16 residues. V was cut by 2 bases and J by 6 bases, with 19 bases left in between. This chain's CDR3 is CAISEVLQPGKNGYTF. DNA for the CDR3: TGTGCCATCAGTGAGGTTCTCCAGCCGGGAAAAAATGGCTACACCTTC.

The chain has TRBV9 and TRBJ2-2, with 9 bases fitting TRBD2. Germline-derived CDR1 and CDR2 are SGDLS and YYNGEE. The CDR3 is made up of 13 amino acids. Unmatched junction bases numbered 2, after V lost 1 base and J lost 10 bases. The DNA for the CDR3 is TGTGCCAGCAGCGTAAGACTAGCGGAGGAGCTGTTTTTT. Its translation: CASSVRLAEELFF.

In its sample, this clonotype was seen a few times. The genes are TRBV12-3 or TRBV12-4 and TRBJ1-1; TRBD1 agrees at 7 bases. This CDR3 contains 14 residues. Trimming removed 4 bases from V and 0 bases from J; junction bases left unmatched: 2. The CDR3 DNA sequence: TGTGCCAGCAGTTCGGACAGGTTGAACACTGAAGCTTTCTTT. Its protein product is CASSSDRLNTEAFF.